What follows describes a single TCR beta chain. Sequencing used immunoSEQ multiplex PCR; TCRdb keeps in-frame clones, though not all of them. The profile shows roughly 140,000 clones, 84% of them singletons. The sample belongs to a study of blood T cell repertoires in COVID-19. Germline-derived CDR1 and CDR2 are SGHNT and YYREEE (reference sequence). CDR3 length equals 15 residues. Germline trimming cut 3 bases from V and 4 bases from J; bases unmatched to any gene: 9. The clonotype comes from a woman aged 50 to 65 in a cohort sampled during active or convalescent COVID-19. This chain uses TRBV5-4 with TRBJ1-2, with 7 bases lining up with TRBD1. The source material was peripheral blood. The chain's CDR3 is CASSSQTGWGYGYTF. Here the CDR3 DNA reads TGTGCCAGCAGCTCACAGACAGGGTGGGGCTATGGCTACACCTTC.